This TCR beta chain was observed in a study of TIL therapy for anti-PD-1-resistant metastatic lung cancer. Study details: Patients had a median age of 54 years (range roughly 35-80). Half of patients were current or former smokers. By whole-exome sequencing, median non-synonymous tumor mutation burden was less than 1.6 mutations per megabase. General study points: The cohort had more treatment-naive, never-smoker and oncogene-addicted patients than typical.

With respect to this clone: The target antigen is unknown.

Specified time point: pre-treatment sample, taken before nivolumab and TIL therapy. Trimming at V came to 3 bases and at J to 5 bases, leaving 14 bases not matched to a gene. The CDR3 covers 18 residues. CDR1 SGHVS and CDR2 FQNEAQ come from the germline V gene. This was the immunoSEQ v3 assay. Clones were read by immunoSEQ multiplex PCR, and TCRdb kept only the in-frame ones, dropping some. The table records around 55,000 clones, roughly 77% of them present only once. The chain recombines TRBV7-8 with TRBJ2-2; 8 nucleotides agree with TRBD2. The receptor was derived from a person between 25 and 80 years old with non-small cell lung cancer. The sequencing used blood, collected at baseline. CDR3 nucleotides: TGTGCCAGCAGCTTTGATGCCGTGCGGGAGGCGGAAACCGGGGAGCTGTTTTTT. As protein: CASSFDAVREAETGELFF.